This TCR beta chain was sequenced in a study of blood T cell repertoires in COVID-19. Germline values: CDR1 MDHEN, CDR2 SYDVKM. This CDR3 region has 12 residues. V was clipped by 3 bases and J by 9 bases, with 9 bases between them. Assay used: immunoSEQ multiplex PCR; TCRdb lists only in-frame clones, some missing. The sample consists of 250,000 to 350,000 clones, 70% to 90% of them appearing once. This clonotype originated in a woman aged 25 to 39 who had recovered from COVID-19. The gene calls are TRBV28 and TRBJ2-1; D is uncertain. Source material: PBMCs or T cells enriched from blood (not recorded which). Written as DNA, the CDR3 is TGTGCCAGCAGTTTTCAGGTTGGTGAGCAGTTCTTC. Amino acid sequence: CASSFQVGEQFF.